This passage covers 30 T cell receptor beta chains from one sample sequenced in a study of cytomegalovirus exposure and HLA in healthy donors. Amplification used 60 Vbeta primers and 13 Jbeta primers. Assay: immunoSEQ multiplex PCR; the TCRdb copy retains only in-frame clones and omits some. The sample holds under 150,000 clones, 70% to 85% seen once. The sequenced material came from PBMCs. The receptors were sampled from a male donor in good health and CMV-seronegative.

This chain joins TRBV7-3 and TRBJ2-5; a weak D match, TRBD1 (5 bases). The CDR3 has 13 amino acids. CDR1 is SGHTA, CDR2 FQGTGA, per germline. V was shortened by 2 bases and J by 4 bases, with 8 bases between the two germline ends. The CDR3 reads CASSLGAPETQYF. The CDR3 DNA is TGTGCCAGCAGCTTAGGGGCCCCAGAGACCCAGTACTTC. Full variable domain (missing parts from reference TRBV7-3 and TRBJ2-5): GAGVSQTPSNKVTEKGKYVELRCDPISGHTALYWYRQSLGQGPEFLIYFQGTGAADDSGLPNDRFFAVRPEGSVSTLKIQRTERGDSAVYLCASSLGAPETQYFGPGTRLLVL.

This clone was seen a handful of times. The chain combines TRBV27 with TRBJ1-5; TRBD1 matches at 8 bases. The germline gives CDR1 MNHEY, CDR2 SMNVEV (reference sequence). Germline trimming cut 6 bases from V and 5 bases from J; bases unmatched to any gene: 6. CDR3 length: 14 residues. Written as DNA, the CDR3 is TGTGCCAGCAGAGCCGGGACAGGCTATCAGCCCCAGCATTTT. This sequence encodes CASRAGTGYQPQHF.

The chain has TRBV28 and TRBJ2-7; D is unclear. Germline V CDR1 and CDR2: MDHEN, SYDVKM. CDR3 length equals 14 residues. The V and J ends lost 10 bases and 4 bases respectively, with 20 bases between them. The CDR3 spells CATRPPEIRYEQYF. The CDR3 region has the DNA TGTGCCACCCGACCTCCGGAGATTCGGTACGAGCAGTACTTC.

The V gene is TRBV15, the J gene TRBJ2-1; no clear D gene. In germline, CDR1 is LNHNV, CDR2 YYDKDF (reference sequence). CDR3 length equals 14 residues. Trimming removed 3 bases at V and 0 bases at J, with 6 bases between. The CDR3 DNA reads TGTGCCACCAGCAGCGGAGACTCCTACAATGAGCAGTTCTTC. As protein: CATSSGDSYNEQFF.

V gene TRBV6-5 combines with J gene TRBJ2-7; D remains ambiguous. Germline V gives CDR1 MNHEY, CDR2 SVGAGI. V was cut by 1 base and J by 2 bases, with 6 bases left in between. CDR3 length: 13 amino acids. The CDR3, as DNA: TGTGCCAGCAGTTACTTCGGAGCCTACGAGCAGTACTTC. It yields the protein CASSYFGAYEQYF.

This clone was seen a few times. The chain uses TRBV19 and TRBJ2-1, with 8 bases identical to TRBD2. CDR1 is LNHDA, CDR2 SQIVND, per germline (reference sequence). This CDR3 has 14 residues. Trimming cost V 5 bases and J 8 bases; bases outside gene matches: 8. The CDR3 loop is CASSPRTSIDEQFF. Here the CDR3 DNA reads TGTGCCAGTAGTCCGAGGACTAGCATCGATGAGCAGTTCTTC.

The chain uses TRBV25-1 and TRBJ1-4, with D possibly matching TRBD1 (6 bases). Trimming removed 3 bases from V and 8 bases from J, with 16 bases in between. CDR3 length: 15 residues. Germline V lookup: CDR1 MGHDK, CDR2 SYGVNS. The chain's CDR3 is CASSDSGTIGEKLFF. The DNA for the CDR3 is TGTGCCAGCAGTGATTCCGGGACAATCGGGGAAAAACTGTTTTTT.

The V gene is TRBV5-1, the J gene TRBJ1-1, with D hard to call. The CDR3 has 14 amino acids. Germline V lookup: CDR1 SGHRS, CDR2 YFSETQ. Trimming left V 10 bases short and J 1 base short, with 17 bases between. CDR3 in DNA: TGCGCCGGCTCCTTGGACGGAGCGAACACTGAAGCTTTCTTT. It specifies CAGSLDGANTEAFF.

The V gene is TRBV5-1, the J gene TRBJ2-1; a possible D gene is TRBD1 (5 bases). CDR1 is SGHRS and CDR2 is YFSETQ in the germline V gene. The CDR3 runs 14 residues. The V gene lost 4 bases and the J gene lost 10 bases, with 18 bases spanning the gap. The CDR3 here is CASSLGVYNGEQFF. For the CDR3, the DNA is TGCGCCAGCAGCCTAGGGGTATACAATGGGGAGCAGTTCTTC.

The genes are TRBV27 and TRBJ1-1, with 7 bases aligning to TRBD1. Per the germline V gene, CDR1 is MNHEY and CDR2 is SMNVEV (reference sequence). Trimming removed 5 bases from V and 2 bases from J; junction bases left unmatched: 8. The CDR3 sequence is 15 residues long. The chain's CDR3 is CASSAPGQLNTEAFF. CDR3 in DNA: TGTGCCAGCAGTGCTCCGGGACAGCTAAACACTGAAGCTTTCTTT.

The chain couples TRBV6-6 to TRBJ1-4, with a possible D match to TRBD1 (5 bases). Per the germline V gene, CDR1 is MNHNY and CDR2 is SVGAGI (reference sequence). V was clipped by 5 bases and J by 7 bases, with 11 bases between them. CDR3 length: 13 residues. The CDR3 region is CASSVRGVEKLFF. CDR3 sequence (DNA): TGTGCCAGCAGTGTAAGGGGCGTTGAAAAACTGTTTTTT.

The CDR3 protein is CASSPNTGWGGQPQHF. The CDR3 DNA follows: TGTGCCAGCAGCCCTAATACAGGGTGGGGGGGTCAGCCCCAGCATTTT. The rearrangement joins TRBV27 to TRBJ1-5; D is possibly TRBD1 (6 bases). The germline V gene has CDR1 MNHEY and CDR2 SMNVEV (reference sequence). Deletions cut 6 bases from V and 6 bases from J, with 21 bases between. CDR3 length: 16 amino acids.

The rearrangement links TRBV7-2 to TRBJ2-2, with a tentative D call TRBD1 (5 bases). The CDR3 loop spans 14 amino acids. The V end was cut by 2 bases, the J end by 4 bases, with 8 bases between. Germline V gene sequence: CDR1 SGHTA, CDR2 FQGNSA. The CDR3 protein is CASSLTQGTGELFF. The CDR3 region has the DNA TGTGCCAGCAGCTTAACCCAGGGCACCGGGGAGCTGTTTTTT. Drawing the rest from reference TRBV7-2 and TRBJ2-2, the complete variable domain is GAGVSQSPSNKVTEKGKDVELRCDPISGHTALYWYRQSLGQGLEFLIYFQGNSAPDKSGLPSDRFSAERTGGSVSTLTIQRTQQEDSAVYLCASSLTQGTGELFFGEGSRLTVL.

This clone was detected a few times. The chain employs TRBV4-1 and TRBJ2-5; no clear D. Germline lookup yields CDR1 MGHRA and CDR2 YSYEKL. The CDR3 length is 14 residues. V lost 0 bases, J lost 5 bases, and 10 bases lay in between. CDR3 loop: CASSQDGRRETQYF. Here the CDR3 DNA reads TGCGCCAGCAGCCAAGATGGGCGTCGGGAGACCCAGTACTTC.

The CDR3 DNA sequence: TGTGCCAGTAGTACCGCAGGGTGGGCTAATGAAAAACTGTTTTTT. Its protein product is CASSTAGWANEKLFF. This chain links TRBV19 with TRBJ1-4; D might be TRBD1 (5 bases). The CDR3 covers 15 residues. V lost 4 bases, J lost 3 bases, and 12 bases lay in between. Germline values: CDR1 LNHDA, CDR2 SQIVND (reference sequence).

The genes are TRBV6-4 and TRBJ2-1; TRBD2 is a possible D gene (5 bases). Germline lookup yields CDR1 MRHNA and CDR2 SNTAGT. Trimming took off 2 bases at V and 11 bases at J, with 13 bases between the two ends. This CDR3 spans 13 amino acids. The CDR3 sequence: CASSDRWATKQFF. The CDR3, as DNA: TGTGCCAGCAGTGACCGCTGGGCGACTAAGCAGTTCTTC.

The rearrangement uses TRBV11-2 and TRBJ2-7; 7 bases align to TRBD2. CDR3 length: 14 residues. The germline V gene encodes CDR1 SGHAT and CDR2 FQNNGV. Losses at the gene ends were 8 bases for V and 2 bases for J; bases not matched to a gene: 9. The CDR3 nucleotides read TGTGCCAGCCGCCCGAGGACTAGAGCCTACGAGCAGTACTTC. Translation gives CASRPRTRAYEQYF.

The rearrangement links TRBV9 to TRBJ2-7, with D unclear. V dropped 1 base and J dropped 0 bases, with 8 bases sitting between them. Germline values: CDR1 SGDLS, CDR2 YYNGEE. The CDR3 has 14 residues. The CDR3 nucleotides read TGTGCCAGCAGCGTAACCGGGTCCTCCTACGAGCAGTACTTC. Its translation is CASSVTGSSYEQYF.

The chain has TRBV2 and TRBJ2-3; 7 bases agree with TRBD2. The germline gives CDR1 SNHLY, CDR2 FYNNEI. The CDR3 contains 16 residues. V gave up 3 bases and J gave up 2 bases; unmatched junction bases: 8. The chain's CDR3 is CASSDPSGQVTDTQYF. CDR3 sequence (DNA): TGTGCCAGCAGTGATCCTAGCGGCCAAGTCACAGATACGCAGTATTTT.

The chain joins TRBV20-1 to TRBJ2-7; the D is unclear. Germline-derived CDR1 and CDR2 are DFQATT and SNEGSKA (reference sequence). Trimming removed 6 bases at V and 3 bases at J, with 9 bases between. This CDR3 has 11 amino acids. CDR3: CSASYYYEQYF. The CDR3 DNA sequence: TGCAGTGCGAGCTATTACTACGAGCAGTACTTC.

J is TRBJ1-2 and V is TRBV11-2; 8 bases line up with TRBD1. The CDR3 is 13 amino acids. V lost 8 bases, J lost 4 bases, and 6 bases stayed unmatched. The germline gives CDR1 SGHAT, CDR2 FQNNGV. The DNA of the CDR3 is TGTGCCAGCGGGTATGGGACAGGCTATGGCTACACCTTC. It specifies CASGYGTGYGYTF.

The chain recombines TRBV5-4 with TRBJ2-7; D is perhaps TRBD2 (6 bases). Germline V gene data show CDR1 as SGHNT and CDR2 as YYREEE (reference sequence). The CDR3 is made up of 12 amino acids. V lost 5 bases and J 7 bases, leaving 13 bases between the germline ends. CDR3 residues: CASRAGTGEQYF. CDR3 bases: TGTGCCAGCAGGGCGGGAACGGGGGAGCAGTACTTC. Combining the CDR3 with reference TRBV5-4 and TRBJ2-7 gives the whole variable domain ETGVTQSPTHLIKTRGQQVTLRCSSQSGHNTVSWYQQALGQGPQFIFQYYREEENGRGNFPPRFSGLQFPNYSSELNVNALELDDSALYLCASRAGTGEQYFGPGTRLTVT.

This chain joins TRBV2 and TRBJ1-2, with D perhaps TRBD1 (5 bases). This CDR3 contains 18 residues. The ends were cut back, 6 bases at V and 0 bases at J, with 23 bases in the middle. CDR1 is SNHLY, CDR2 FYNNEI, per germline. CDR3 sequence: CASRDRPGRRAPNYGYTF. DNA for the CDR3: TGTGCCAGCAGGGACCGACCGGGACGGAGGGCTCCTAACTATGGCTACACCTTC.

The CDR3 reads CASSDSSGSYNEQFF. CDR3 in DNA: TGTGCCAGCAGTGACTCTAGCGGCTCCTACAATGAGCAGTTCTTC. The chain links TRBV6-4 to TRBJ2-1, with D perhaps TRBD2 (6 bases). The V end lost 0 bases, the J end lost 0 bases, and 6 bases lay between the germline ends. Germline CDR1 reads MRHNA; CDR2 reads SNTAGT. The CDR3 spans 15 residues.

The chain is built from TRBV5-1 and TRBJ2-1; the match to TRBD2 covers 10 bases. The CDR3 consists of 15 residues. CDR1 is SGHRS, CDR2 YFSETQ, per germline. J was trimmed by 7 bases and V by 4 bases; bases with no gene match: 8. For the CDR3, the DNA is TGCGCCAGCAGCCCCGGGACTAGCGTTCGTAATGAGCAGTTCTTC. This codes for CASSPGTSVRNEQFF.

This chain uses TRBV7-8 with TRBJ2-1; TRBD2 aligns across 11 bases. The CDR3 length is 15 residues. J was trimmed by 8 bases and V by 3 bases; bases with no gene match: 6. CDR1 and CDR2 from the germline V gene are SGHVS and FQNEAQ. The CDR3 loop is CASSFNSGRADEQFF. The CDR3 DNA follows: TGTGCCAGCAGCTTTAATAGCGGGAGGGCCGATGAGCAGTTCTTC.

This clone showed up just once. The chain recombines TRBV5-4 with TRBJ2-7; 7 bases agree with TRBD1. The germline gives CDR1 SGHNT, CDR2 YYREEE (reference sequence). V trimming: 4 bases; J trimming: 0 bases; junction bases outside the gene matches: 7. The CDR3 sequence is 15 residues long. The CDR3 DNA reads as TGTGCCAGCAGCGATCGGACAGGCAACTCCTACGAGCAGTACTTC. This sequence encodes CASSDRTGNSYEQYF.

This chain connects TRBV5-4 to TRBJ2-7, with TRBD1 matching over 11 bases. Germline loops: CDR1 SGHNT, CDR2 YYREEE (reference sequence). Trimming at V came to 4 bases and at J to 6 bases, leaving 6 bases not matched to a gene. The CDR3 consists of 14 residues. The DNA of the CDR3 is TGTGCCAGCAGCCTGCGGGACAGGGGGGGCGAGCAGTACTTC. This sequence encodes CASSLRDRGGEQYF.

The sample holds one count of this clone. This sequence joins TRBV2 and TRBJ2-7, with TRBD2 matching 11 bases. The CDR3 is 14 amino acids. Per germline, CDR1 SNHLY and CDR2 FYNNEI. After removal of 8 bases from V and 2 bases from J, the junction contained 5 bases not matched to a gene. CDR3 protein: CASGGLAGTYEQYF. The CDR3 DNA reads as TGTGCCAGCGGAGGACTAGCGGGTACCTACGAGCAGTACTTC.

The CDR3 protein is CASSQTLPETGAQYF. The CDR3 nucleotides are TGCGCCAGCAGCCAAACTCTCCCGGAGACAGGAGCCCAGTACTTC. The chain employs TRBV4-3 and TRBJ2-5, with D possibly matching TRBD1 (6 bases). This CDR3 region has 15 residues. The germline gives CDR1 LGHNA, CDR2 YSLEER. With 2 bases removed from V and 9 bases from J, the gap between germline ends came to 19 bases.